This TCR beta chain derives from a study of T cells after yellow fever vaccination. Findings and caveats of the study: Post-booster samples contained most primary-vaccination clones (around 96% CD4, almost 90% CD8). A limited proportion of clonotypes was detected within both the CD4 and CD8 compartments.

This clonotype was observed a handful of times. No antigen is known for it. TCRdb passed the 5' RACE reads through MiXCR, listing each CDR3 protein once. The sample includes hundreds of thousands of distinct CDR3 sequences, 8.5% to 9% seen only once; the top ten take 15% to 20%. CDR1 is LGHNA and CDR2 is YNFKEQ in the germline V gene. CDR3 size: 15 residues. With 5 bases removed from V and 3 bases from J, the gap between germline ends came to 11 bases. The receptor was derived from a man aged 18 to 30 who received the YFV17D yellow fever vaccine. The chain joins TRBV4-2 to TRBJ2-6; TRBD2 might be the D (6 bases). Specimen: PBMCs, collected on the day of the first yellow fever vaccination. CDR3 in amino acids: CASSAREVGANVLTF. The CDR3 region has the DNA TGTGCCAGCAGCGCAAGGGAGGTTGGGGCCAACGTCCTGACTTTC.